This T cell receptor (beta chain) derives from a study of post-analysis software for immune sequencing data. Study overall: Clinical courses comprised relapsing-remitting, secondary progressive and progressive-relapsing multiple sclerosis. Study-level results: F measure grouped same-batch samples tightly together. Elevated frequency relative to controls characterized several TRBV segments in patients, TRBV5-6, TRBV5-1 and TRBV20-1 among them.

In the case of this clonotype: Its target is unknown.

The V end lost 4 bases, the J end lost 0 bases, and 10 bases lay between the germline ends. The CDR3 covers 14 residues. Germline assignment: CDR1 SEHNR and CDR2 FQNEAQ (reference sequence). The TCR beta cDNA libraries carried unique molecular identifiers. Yield was roughly 0.5 million cDNA molecules from roughly 0.93 to 9.6 million T cells. TCRdb passed the PCR reads through MiXCR, listing each CDR3 protein once. The data show around 710,000 distinct CDR3 sequences, roughly 50% seen once. Specimen: blood. This chain joins TRBV7-9 and TRBJ2-7; D remains unclear. The origin of this receptor is a girl aged 10-17 years with multiple sclerosis. CDR3 DNA sequence: TGTGCCAGCAGCTCCCAGGCCGCCTCCTACGAGCAGTACTTC. Translation gives CASSSQAASYEQYF.